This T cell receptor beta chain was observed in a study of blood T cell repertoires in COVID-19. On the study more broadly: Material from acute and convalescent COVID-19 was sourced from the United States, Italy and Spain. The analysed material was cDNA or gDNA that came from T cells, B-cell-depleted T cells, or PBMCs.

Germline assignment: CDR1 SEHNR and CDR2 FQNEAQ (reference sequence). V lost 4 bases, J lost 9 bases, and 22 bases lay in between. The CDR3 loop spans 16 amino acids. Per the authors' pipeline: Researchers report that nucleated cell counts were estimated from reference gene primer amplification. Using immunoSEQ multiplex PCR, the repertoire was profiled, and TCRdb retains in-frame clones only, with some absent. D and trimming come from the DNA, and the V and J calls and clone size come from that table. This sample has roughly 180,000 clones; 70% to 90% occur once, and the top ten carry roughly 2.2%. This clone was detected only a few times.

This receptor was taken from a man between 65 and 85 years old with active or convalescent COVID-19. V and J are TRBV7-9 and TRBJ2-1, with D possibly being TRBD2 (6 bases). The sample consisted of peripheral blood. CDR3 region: CASSSELARRAFEQFF. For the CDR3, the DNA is TGTGCCAGCAGCTCCGAACTAGCCCGAAGGGCTTTTGAGCAGTTCTTC.